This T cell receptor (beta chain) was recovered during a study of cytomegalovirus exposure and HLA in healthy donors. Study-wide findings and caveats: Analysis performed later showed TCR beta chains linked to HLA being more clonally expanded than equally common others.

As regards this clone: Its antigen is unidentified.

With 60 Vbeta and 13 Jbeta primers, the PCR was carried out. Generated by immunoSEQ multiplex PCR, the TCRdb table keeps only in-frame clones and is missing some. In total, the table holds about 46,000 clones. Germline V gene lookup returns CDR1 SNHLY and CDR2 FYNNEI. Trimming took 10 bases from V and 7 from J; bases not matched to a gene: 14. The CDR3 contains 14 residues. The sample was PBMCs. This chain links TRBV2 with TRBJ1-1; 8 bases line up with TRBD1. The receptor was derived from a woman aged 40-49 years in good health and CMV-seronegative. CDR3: CATRKGTGGREAFF. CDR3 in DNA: TGTGCCACCAGAAAGGGGACAGGTGGACGTGAAGCTTTCTTT.